This T cell receptor beta chain was sequenced during a study of T cell responses to AZD1222 COVID-19 vaccine. Points from the study as a whole: Of the AZD1222 recipients, only 5 to 7 were seropositive at baseline.

Regarding this clone: The antigen remains unidentified.

This table comes from immunoSEQ multiplex PCR, and its TCRdb copy is limited to in-frame clones, with some not included. The table shows about 100,000 clones, with about 85% occurring only once. Germline V gene sequence: CDR1 MGHRA, CDR2 YSYEKL. J was trimmed by 4 bases and V by 3 bases; bases with no gene match: 11. This CDR3 contains 17 residues. The clonotype was recovered from an adult who received the AZD1222 COVID-19 vaccine. V is TRBV4-1 and J is TRBJ2-3; TRBD1 matches at 9 bases. Sequencing used peripheral blood, obtained 28 days after the second AZD1222 dose. CDR3 region: CASSQRWGDRDSDTQYF. DNA for the CDR3: TGCGCCAGCAGCCAGCGATGGGGGGACAGGGATTCAGATACGCAGTATTTT.